What follows is one T cell receptor beta chain and its context. Original analysis: Estimation of nucleated cell counts relied on the amplification of reference gene primers. Profiling relied on immunoSEQ multiplex PCR, and the TCRdb table lists in-frame clones only, not all of them. V and J calls plus clone size are reproduced from that table; the DNA served to infer D and trimming. The sample includes a few hundred thousand clones, around 81% of them seen just once. The sample originates from a study of blood T cell repertoires in COVID-19. Overall study context: T cells, B-cell-depleted T cells, or PBMCs provided the cDNA or gDNA that served as material.

This CDR3 region has 12 residues. Trimming at V came to 8 bases and at J to 10 bases, leaving 9 bases not matched to a gene. Germline V lookup: CDR1 MDHEN, CDR2 SYDVKM. Sequenced input: peripheral blood. The receptor was derived from a man aged 30 to 39 who had recovered from COVID-19. This sequence joins TRBV28 and TRBJ1-1; 8 bases match TRBD1. The CDR3 here is CASLTGEQRAFF. DNA of the CDR3: TGTGCCAGCCTGACAGGGGAACAGAGAGCTTTCTTT.